This entry is about one TCR beta chain. The antigen remains unidentified. Adult donors, all healthy and HIV-negative, had no recent acute infections or vaccinations. From germline, CDR1 is MNHNS and CDR2 SASEGT. V was pared by 7 bases and J by 2 bases, with 9 bases between. The CDR3 covers 13 residues. Data came from immunoSEQ multiplex PCR; TCRdb stores just in-frame clones and leaves some out. The sample has roughly 2.2 million clones, about 92% seen once. These data originate in a study of shared clonotypes between healthy human individuals. Study results and limitations: A few donors shared approximately 5% of their naive CD4 clonotypes.

The sample comprised naive CD4+ T cells from PBMCs. The subset is: CD45RA+ positively selected. V is TRBV6-1 and J is TRBJ2-1; D may be TRBD1 or TRBD2 (5 bases each). This clonotype was obtained from a man younger than 35 in good health. Some clones in this sample may be carry-over from other donors' samples. This CDR3 reads CASTGPPYNEQFF. CDR3 in DNA: TGTGCCAGCACGGGACCCCCCTACAATGAGCAGTTCTTC.